The clone carrying this T cell receptor (beta chain) was found a few times. MiXCR, run by TCRdb on the reads, gives a single entry per CDR3 protein. The top ten clones hold about 28% of a sample with about 190,000 distinct CDR3 sequences, under 30% of them seen once. After removal of 7 bases from V and 5 bases from J, the junction contained 10 bases not matched to a gene. Germline V gives CDR1 DFQATT, CDR2 SNEGSKA (reference sequence). The length of the CDR3 is 14 residues. The data derive from a study of T cell repertoires in cytomegalovirus infection. The TCR originated in a human donor in good health (CMV status not recorded). Some clones in this sample may be carry-over from other donors' samples. This sequence joins TRBV20-1 and TRBJ2-3, with 9 bases that match TRBD2. The sample consisted of PBMCs. The CDR3 sequence is CSGNGGGAEDTQYF. The CDR3 DNA reads TGCAGTGGGAACGGCGGGGGGGCGGAAGATACGCAGTATTTT.